These 30 T cell receptor beta chains were sequenced from one sample in a study of T cells after yellow fever vaccination. TCRdb used MiXCR to reprocess the 5' RACE reads, holding one entry per CDR3 protein. The data show hundreds of thousands of distinct CDR3 sequences, roughly 5% seen once. Material: CD4+ T cells sorted from PBMCs, obtained on the day of the yellow fever booster vaccination. These receptors originate from a man between 18 and 29 years old who received the YFV17D yellow fever vaccine.

This clonotype was seen many times. This sequence joins TRBV10-3 and TRBJ1-1, with 9 bases matching TRBD1. The CDR3 length is 15 residues. Trimming took 7 bases from V and 6 from J; bases not matched to a gene: 12. Germline values: CDR1 ENHRY, CDR2 SYGVKD. DNA for the CDR3: TGTGCCATCACATCTGTACAGGGGGCTTCCGCTGAAGCTTTCTTT. Its translation: CAITSVQGASAEAFF.

This clonotype was seen more than once but under ten times. This chain joins TRBV20-1 and TRBJ1-3, with D hard to call. CDR1 and CDR2 (germline): DFQATT, SNEGSKA (reference sequence). The CDR3 has 15 residues. Trimming took off 0 bases at V and 2 bases at J, with 11 bases between the two ends. CDR3 region: CSARDNPYTGNTIYF. The CDR3 coding sequence is TGCAGTGCTAGAGATAACCCCTACACTGGAAACACCATATATTTT.

This clonotype turned up a few times. The chain couples TRBV6-5 to TRBJ2-1, with D possibly matching TRBD2 (6 bases). The V and J ends lost 4 bases and 12 bases respectively, with 16 bases between them. Germline V gene lookup returns CDR1 MNHEY and CDR2 SVGAGI. The CDR3 covers 13 residues. This CDR3 is CASSFSLAEVQFF. CDR3 sequence (DNA): TGTGCCAGCAGTTTCTCACTAGCCGAGGTGCAGTTCTTC.

The genes are TRBV24-1 and TRBJ2-1; D uncertain. Looked up from germline, CDR1 is KGHDR and CDR2 is SFDVKD. The CDR3 covers 12 residues. Trimming cost V 1 base and J 4 bases, with 1 base left between them. The CDR3 DNA sequence: TGTGCCACCAGTGATTTATACAATGAGCAGTTCTTC. This encodes CATSDLYNEQFF.

This clonotype appeared many times. V and J are TRBV6-5 and TRBJ2-5; TRBD2 agrees at 15 bases. V trimming: 6 bases; J trimming: 0 bases; junction bases outside the gene matches: 5. This CDR3 spans 17 amino acids. Germline assignment: CDR1 MNHEY and CDR2 SVGAGI. The CDR3 DNA reads as TGTGCCAGCAGCCCAGGACTAGCGGGGGGGTACCAAGAGACCCAGTACTTC. This translates into CASSPGLAGGYQETQYF.

This clonotype has more than one count but fewer than ten. V usage is TRBV18 and J usage is TRBJ1-2; D gene uncertain. The CDR3 sequence is 13 residues long. CDR1 KGHSH and CDR2 LQKENI come from the germline V gene. The germline V and J ends were trimmed by 2 bases and 2 bases, with 6 bases remaining between them. As DNA, the CDR3 is TGTGCCAGCTCACCAGCAGAGAACTATGGCTACACCTTC. As protein: CASSPAENYGYTF.

Only a few counts were recorded for this clonotype. The gene calls are TRBV29-1 and TRBJ1-5; the D gene is possibly TRBD1 (5 bases). V shed 3 bases and J shed 5 bases, with 11 bases lying between them. Per the germline V gene, CDR1 is SQVTM and CDR2 is ANQGSEA. This CDR3 has 13 amino acids. In DNA, the CDR3 is TGCAGCGTTGAGGCAGGGCGAGATCAGCCCCAGCATTTT. Its protein is CSVEAGRDQPQHF.

This chain links TRBV20-1 with TRBJ2-3; 10 nucleotides agree with TRBD2. The CDR3 is made up of 16 amino acids. Germline assignment: CDR1 DFQATT and CDR2 SNEGSKA (reference sequence). Unmatched junction bases numbered 14, after V lost 5 bases and J lost 6 bases. CDR3 nucleotides: TGCAGTGCTGAGGGTAGCGGGGGGCCCCGACAGGATACGCAGTATTTT. Translation gives CSAEGSGGPRQDTQYF.

The sample holds a few counts of this clonotype. This chain joins TRBV24-1 and TRBJ2-2, with 11 nucleotides matching TRBD1. V was clipped by 4 bases and J by 5 bases; unmatched bases: 2. This CDR3 is 15 amino acids long. Germline loops: CDR1 KGHDR, CDR2 SFDVKD. The CDR3 reads CATSDRDRGTGELFF. The DNA for the CDR3 is TGTGCCACCAGTGACCGGGACAGGGGGACCGGGGAGCTGTTTTTT.

This clonotype has just a few counts. V and J are TRBV9 and TRBJ2-5; D might be TRBD1 or TRBD2, each matching 5 bases. The CDR3 runs to 16 residues. Germline V CDR1 and CDR2: SGDLS, YYNGEE. The V end lost 0 bases, the J end lost 1 base, and 13 bases lay between the germline ends. The CDR3 sequence: CASSVDPYGGQETQYF. CDR3 nucleotide sequence: TGTGCCAGCAGCGTAGACCCTTATGGGGGCCAAGAGACCCAGTACTTC.

This clonotype was picked up a small number of times. The chain recombines TRBV7-3 with TRBJ1-4; D gene ambiguous. CDR3 length: 15 amino acids. The germline CDR1 and CDR2 sequences are SGHTA and FQGTGA. V dropped 5 bases and J dropped 6 bases, with 16 bases sitting between them. The CDR3 DNA follows: TGTGCCAGCAGCCCCAAGCCCCGCTGGGATGAAAAACTGTTTTTT. Residues: CASSPKPRWDEKLFF.

This clonotype was detected only a few times. In DNA, the CDR3 is TGTGCCAGCAGCCAAAGTAACGGGGTGGAGAAACTGTTTTTT. It yields the protein CASSQSNGVEKLFF. This chain joins TRBV3-1 and TRBJ1-4, with D uncertain. This CDR3 spans 14 amino acids. The V end lost 2 bases, the J end lost 11 bases, and 15 bases lay between the germline ends. CDR1 is LGHDT, CDR2 YNNKEL, per germline (reference sequence).

This clonotype occurred many times. The CDR3 sequence is CASSVSGDSPLHF. CDR3 sequence (DNA): TGTGCCAGCAGTGTGTCAGGGGATTCACCCCTCCACTTT. The J gene is TRBJ1-6, the V gene TRBV6-4; perhaps TRBD1 as D (6 bases). The CDR3 extends over 13 amino acids. V was shortened by 4 bases and J by 8 bases, with 9 bases between the two germline ends. CDR1 is MRHNA, CDR2 SNTAGT, per germline.

This clonotype was seen a few times. The chain uses TRBV5-1 and TRBJ2-4; D is uncertain. The V and J ends lost 7 bases and 6 bases respectively, with 17 bases between them. CDR3 length equals 14 residues. Germline assignment: CDR1 SGHRS and CDR2 YFSETQ. The CDR3 nucleotides read TGCGCCAGCTCCGATCCCGGGTCGGGAAACATTCAGTACTTC. Translating gives CASSDPGSGNIQYF.

The V gene is TRBV5-5, the J gene TRBJ2-1; D remains ambiguous. V was shortened by 2 bases and J by 0 bases, with 9 bases between the two germline ends. Germline values: CDR1 SGHKS, CDR2 YYEKEE (reference sequence). The CDR3 has 15 residues. CDR3 sequence: CASSLQTSSYNEQFF. The CDR3 coding sequence is TGTGCCAGCAGCTTACAGACCAGCTCCTACAATGAGCAGTTCTTC.

This clonotype was seen a handful of times. The chain's CDR3 is CASSPRTGPEERLFF. CDR3 nucleotide sequence: TGCGCCAGCAGCCCTCGGACAGGCCCCGAGGAGAGGCTGTTTTTT. The rearrangement links TRBV4-3 to TRBJ1-4, with 7 bases matching TRBD1. Trimming took 4 bases from V and 14 from J; bases not matched to a gene: 16. This CDR3 has 15 amino acids. Germline lookup yields CDR1 LGHNA and CDR2 YSLEER.

The V gene is TRBV6-5, the J gene TRBJ2-7; TRBD1 is a possible D gene (6 bases). CDR3 length: 15 amino acids. V lost 2 bases to trimming and J lost 3 bases, with 14 bases between them. Germline-derived CDR1 and CDR2 are MNHEY and SVGAGI. The chain's CDR3 is CASSYTRDTFYEQYF. In DNA form, the CDR3 reads TGTGCCAGCAGTTACACCCGGGACACCTTCTACGAGCAGTACTTC.

This clonotype was detected a few times. The chain uses TRBV3-1 and TRBJ1-1; D ambiguous. Germline CDR1 and CDR2: LGHDT and YNNKEL (reference sequence). The V and J ends lost 0 bases and 1 base respectively, with 6 bases between them. The CDR3 extends over 14 amino acids. CDR3 residues: CASSQDGRNTEAFF. The DNA for the CDR3 is TGTGCCAGCAGCCAAGATGGCAGGAACACTGAAGCTTTCTTT.

CDR3 coding DNA: TGTGCCAGCTCACCAAGCCTTCCCCCCTACAATGAGCAGTTCTTC. Translation: CASSPSLPPYNEQFF. The chain recombines TRBV18 with TRBJ2-1; D remains unclear. CDR1 is KGHSH and CDR2 is LQKENI in the germline V gene. CDR3 size: 15 residues. V was trimmed by 2 bases and J by 2 bases, leaving 10 bases between them.

The genes are TRBV7-2 and TRBJ2-1; 10 bases map to TRBD1. V shed 7 bases, J shed 1 base, and the junction held 4 bases outside the gene matches. The CDR3 runs 15 residues. Germline CDR1 is SGHTA and CDR2 is FQGNSA. CDR3 coding DNA: TGTGCCAGCACCCCGGACAGGGGGTCCTACAATGAGCAGTTCTTC. Translated: CASTPDRGSYNEQFF.

This clonotype was detected ten times or more. The chain is built from TRBV7-3 and TRBJ2-3; D ambiguous. This CDR3 is built from 13 residues. The V gene's germline CDR1 is SGHTA and CDR2 FQGTGA. V was cut by 2 bases and J by 6 bases, with 9 bases left in between. The CDR3 here is CASSLRIADTQYF. The DNA of the CDR3 is TGTGCCAGCAGCTTACGGATAGCTGATACGCAGTATTTT. Based on the CDR3 plus reference TRBV7-3 and TRBJ2-3, the full variable domain is GAGVSQTPSNKVTEKGKYVELRCDPISGHTALYWYRQSLGQGPEFLIYFQGTGAADDSGLPNDRFFAVRPEGSVSTLKIQRTERGDSAVYLCASSLRIADTQYFGPGTRLTVL.

This clonotype appeared a few times. This chain connects TRBV10-3 to TRBJ1-6; D might be TRBD1 (5 bases). The ends were cut back, 4 bases at V and 4 bases at J, with 14 bases in the middle. The CDR3 loop spans 16 amino acids. Germline CDR1 reads ENHRY; CDR2 reads SYGVKD. CDR3 in DNA: TGTGCCATCAGTGGGGACCCAAGGGCATATAATTCACCCCTCCACTTT. This gives the protein CAISGDPRAYNSPLHF.

This clonotype came up a few times. This chain connects TRBV4-3 to TRBJ2-5; D not certain. Germline loops: CDR1 LGHNA, CDR2 YSLEER. The germline V and J ends were trimmed by 8 bases and 2 bases, with 15 bases remaining between them. The CDR3 is 14 residues long. The CDR3 DNA sequence: TGCGCCAGCCCCGGCATACACCGTCAAGAGACCCAGTACTTC. Translating gives CASPGIHRQETQYF.

This clonotype was counted many times. V usage is TRBV5-1 and J usage is TRBJ2-1; either TRBD1 or TRBD2 may fit D (6 bases each). The V end was cut by 10 bases, the J end by 8 bases, with 22 bases between. The CDR3 consists of 14 residues. Per the germline V gene, CDR1 is SGHRS and CDR2 is YFSETQ. CDR3 sequence: CAGGRGGPRDEQFF. The CDR3 DNA reads TGCGCCGGGGGGCGAGGCGGCCCCAGGGATGAGCAGTTCTTC. Full variable domain (remainder filled in from reference TRBV5-1 and TRBJ2-1): KAGVTQTPRYLIKTRGQQVTLSCSPISGHRSVSWYQQTPGQGLQFLFEYFSETQRNKGNFPGRFSGRQFSNSRSEMNVSTLELGDSALYLCAGGRGGPRDEQFFGPGTRLTVL.

The chain employs TRBV18 and TRBJ2-5; 7 nucleotides agree with TRBD1. Germline V gives CDR1 KGHSH, CDR2 LQKENI. V shed 1 base, J shed 3 bases, and the junction held 5 bases outside the gene matches. The CDR3 length is 15 residues. The DNA for the CDR3 is TGTGCCAGCTCACCACTTTTAGGGGGCGAAGAGACCCAGTACTTC. It yields the protein CASSPLLGGEETQYF.

The genes are TRBV5-1 and TRBJ1-1, with 10 bases fitting TRBD1. The germline V gene encodes CDR1 SGHRS and CDR2 YFSETQ. This CDR3 spans 17 amino acids. V shed 0 bases, J shed 5 bases, and the junction held 10 bases outside the gene matches. The CDR3 sequence: CASSLGPLGTGETEAFF. The CDR3 coding sequence is TGCGCCAGCAGCTTGGGACCCCTCGGGACAGGGGAAACTGAAGCTTTCTTT.

This clonotype has only a few counts. The chain recombines TRBV24-1 with TRBJ2-3; 8 nucleotides match TRBD2. After removal of 7 bases from V and 2 bases from J, the junction contained 4 bases not matched to a gene. Germline V gene data show CDR1 as KGHDR and CDR2 as SFDVKD. The CDR3 is 14 amino acids. DNA for the CDR3: TGTGCCACCAGGCCGGGGGGGCTCACAGATACGCAGTATTTT. It translates to CATRPGGLTDTQYF.

Ten or more counts support this clonotype. The CDR3 coding sequence is TGCAGTGCTGGGGGACAGGGCCGCCGCGATGAGCAGTTCTTC. Its protein is CSAGGQGRRDEQFF. V usage is TRBV20-1 and J usage is TRBJ2-1, with 9 bases lining up with TRBD1. From germline, CDR1 is DFQATT and CDR2 SNEGSKA (reference sequence). The J segment lost 8 bases and the V segment lost 5 bases, leaving 10 bases of the junction unmatched. This CDR3 comprises 14 residues.

This clonotype appeared many times. The gene calls are TRBV3-1 and TRBJ2-5; D perhaps matches TRBD2 (6 bases). V was trimmed by 0 bases and J by 5 bases, leaving 13 bases between them. The CDR3 length is 15 residues. Germline V gene data show CDR1 as LGHDT and CDR2 as YNNKEL (reference sequence). CDR3 amino acids: CASSQDKGGVETQYF. DNA of the CDR3: TGTGCCAGCAGCCAAGATAAGGGCGGGGTGGAGACCCAGTACTTC.

The rearrangement joins TRBV7-2 to TRBJ2-1; TRBD2 aligns across 9 bases. The V segment lost 5 bases and the J segment 10 bases; nucleotides outside the gene matches: 12. Germline-derived CDR1 and CDR2 are SGHTA and FQGNSA. The CDR3 has 15 residues. CDR3 sequence: CASSHQAGGEGEQFF. The DNA for the CDR3 is TGTGCCAGCAGCCACCAGGCGGGGGGGGAAGGGGAGCAGTTCTTC.